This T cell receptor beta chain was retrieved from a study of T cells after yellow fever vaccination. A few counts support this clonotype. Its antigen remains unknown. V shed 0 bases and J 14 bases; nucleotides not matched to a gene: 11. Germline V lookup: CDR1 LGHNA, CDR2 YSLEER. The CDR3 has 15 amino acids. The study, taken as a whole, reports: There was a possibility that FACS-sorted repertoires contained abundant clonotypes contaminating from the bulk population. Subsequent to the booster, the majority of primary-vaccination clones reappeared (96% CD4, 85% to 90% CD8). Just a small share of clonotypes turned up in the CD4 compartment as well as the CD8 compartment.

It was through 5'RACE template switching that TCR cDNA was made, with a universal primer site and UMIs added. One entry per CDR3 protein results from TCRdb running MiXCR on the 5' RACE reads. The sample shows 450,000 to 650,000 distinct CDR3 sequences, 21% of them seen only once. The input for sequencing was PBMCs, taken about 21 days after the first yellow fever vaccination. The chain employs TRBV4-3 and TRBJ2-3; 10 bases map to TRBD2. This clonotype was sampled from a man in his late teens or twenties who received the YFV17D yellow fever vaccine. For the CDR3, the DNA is TGCGCCAGCAGCCAAGATCTAGCGGGGGTCGTTGGGGGGTATTTT. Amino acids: CASSQDLAGVVGGYF.